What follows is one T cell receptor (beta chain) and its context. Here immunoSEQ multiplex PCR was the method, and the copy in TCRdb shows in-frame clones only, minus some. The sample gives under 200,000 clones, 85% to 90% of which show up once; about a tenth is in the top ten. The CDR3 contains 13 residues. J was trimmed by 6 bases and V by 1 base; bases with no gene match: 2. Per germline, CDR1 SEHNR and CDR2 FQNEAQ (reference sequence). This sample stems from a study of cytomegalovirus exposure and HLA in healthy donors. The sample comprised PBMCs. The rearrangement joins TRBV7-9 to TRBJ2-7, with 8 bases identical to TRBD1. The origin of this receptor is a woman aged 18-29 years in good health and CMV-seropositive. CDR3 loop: CASSLGGTGEQYF. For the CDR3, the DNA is TGTGCCAGCAGCTTAGGGGGGACAGGCGAGCAGTACTTC.